The 27 T cell receptor beta chains below all came from one sample that was sequenced in a study of chemoradiotherapy in HPV16-positive cancers. Profiling relied on immunoSEQ multiplex PCR, and the TCRdb table lists in-frame clones only, not all of them. Of roughly 9,300 clones listed, around 70% were seen once; the top ten hold roughly 14%. Collection of the sample occurred from a patient who underwent chemoradiotherapy. These receptors all come from a human donor with HPV-associated anogenital cancer.

The V and J genes are TRBV18 and TRBJ2-3; D unresolved. The V end was cut by 0 bases, the J end by 4 bases, with 8 bases between. The CDR3 runs 14 residues. CDR1 and CDR2 (germline): KGHSH, LQKENI. The CDR3 DNA is TGTGCCAGCTCACCACCCGGTGGTGCAGATACGCAGTATTTT. Encoded protein: CASSPPGGADTQYF.

This chain joins TRBV29-1 and TRBJ1-1; D unclear. This CDR3 comprises 13 residues. Germline V lookup: CDR1 SQVTM, CDR2 ANQGSEA. V was clipped by 2 bases and J by 0 bases, with 7 bases between them. The CDR3, as DNA: TGCAGCGTTGAACGGCCCCTGAACACTGAAGCTTTCTTT. It translates to CSVERPLNTEAFF.

The chain carries TRBV5-1 and TRBJ1-2; D perhaps matches TRBD1 (5 bases). Germline V CDR1 and CDR2: SGHRS, YFSETQ. V lost 3 bases, J lost 7 bases, and 13 bases lay in between. The CDR3 length is 13 residues. The CDR3 region is CASSYQGIGGYTF. For the CDR3, the DNA is TGCGCCAGCAGCTATCAGGGTATAGGTGGCTACACCTTC.

The chain has TRBV9 and TRBJ1-3; TRBD1 agrees at 7 bases. The CDR3 consists of 17 residues. J lost 0 bases, V lost 0 bases, and 6 bases had no gene match. Germline CDR1 SGDLS, CDR2 YYNGEE. CDR3 bases: TGTGCCAGCAGCGTAGCTATAGGGGGCATCTCTGGAAACACCATATATTTT. Its translation is CASSVAIGGISGNTIYF.

The genes are TRBV5-4 and TRBJ2-5, with D possibly being TRBD1 or TRBD2 (5 bases each). The V gene lost 0 bases and the J gene lost 5 bases, with 14 bases spanning the gap. This CDR3 comprises 15 residues. Germline CDR1 reads SGHNT; CDR2 reads YYREEE (reference sequence). The CDR3 DNA reads TGTGCCAGCAGCTTGGGAGGGGACGGGCGGGAGACCCAGTACTTC. This gives the protein CASSLGGDGRETQYF.

V usage is TRBV7-2 and J usage is TRBJ2-1; the D is unclear. V lost 5 bases and J 9 bases, leaving 14 bases between the germline ends. CDR1 SGHTA and CDR2 FQGNSA come from the germline V gene. CDR3 length equals 13 residues. CDR3: CASSPRAAGEQFF. The DNA of the CDR3 is TGTGCCAGCAGCCCACGGGCCGCCGGTGAGCAGTTCTTC.

The chain links TRBV14 to TRBJ2-2; D call uncertain. V was cut by 4 bases and J by 5 bases, with 8 bases left in between. The CDR3 spans 13 residues. CDR1 is SGHDN and CDR2 is FVKESK in the germline V gene. As DNA, the CDR3 is TGTGCCAGCAGCCCCTTTGGGACCGGGGAGCTGTTTTTT. Translating gives CASSPFGTGELFF.

The rearrangement uses TRBV29-1 and TRBJ2-7, with a weak D call TRBD1 (6 bases). Trimming removed 5 bases at V and 2 bases at J, with 7 bases between. There are 11 residues in the CDR3. Germline-derived CDR1 and CDR2 are SQVTM and ANQGSEA. CDR3 protein: CSVWTAYEQYF. CDR3 sequence (DNA): TGCAGCGTTTGGACAGCCTACGAGCAGTACTTC.

This clone has only a few counts. The CDR3 spells CASSQGPNTDTQYF. For the CDR3, the DNA is TGCGCCAGCAGCCAAGGGCCAAACACAGATACGCAGTATTTT. The chain combines TRBV4-1 with TRBJ2-3; D ambiguous. The CDR3 extends over 14 amino acids. V gave up 1 base and J gave up 2 bases, with 7 bases separating them. Looked up from germline, CDR1 is MGHRA and CDR2 is YSYEKL.

This chain connects TRBV19 to TRBJ1-2; 10 nucleotides agree with TRBD1. This CDR3 has 15 residues. The V gene's germline CDR1 is LNHDA and CDR2 SQIVND (reference sequence). V shed 7 bases and J 7 bases; nucleotides not matched to a gene: 12. DNA for the CDR3: TGTGCCAGTACTCCCCCGGGACAGGGGTTGGGTGGCTACACCTTC. It is translated as CASTPPGQGLGGYTF.

This clone has just a few counts. The V and J genes are TRBV18 and TRBJ2-1; 9 bases are shared with TRBD2. After removal of 3 bases from V and 9 bases from J, the junction contained 3 bases not matched to a gene. The CDR3 totals 13 residues. Germline V gene sequence: CDR1 KGHSH, CDR2 LQKENI. The chain's CDR3 is CASSPGTSLEQFF. The CDR3 region has the DNA TGTGCCAGCTCACCTGGGACTAGCCTTGAGCAGTTCTTC.

The chain employs TRBV11-2 and TRBJ2-1, with 12 positions matching TRBD2. CDR3 size: 17 residues. Germline trimming cut 1 base from V and 6 bases from J; bases unmatched to any gene: 7. In germline, CDR1 is SGHAT, CDR2 FQNNGV. DNA of the CDR3: TGTGCCAGCAGCTTAGTACTAGCGGGGGGAGAAGGCAATGAGCAGTTCTTC. Its translation is CASSLVLAGGEGNEQFF.

CDR3 sequence (DNA): TGCGCCAGCAGCTTAACAGGCGTAGATGGCTACACCTTC. The encoded protein is CASSLTGVDGYTF. The chain links TRBV5-1 to TRBJ1-2, with D perhaps TRBD1 (5 bases). V gave up 2 bases and J gave up 6 bases, with 11 bases separating them. There are 13 residues in the CDR3. The germline V gene has CDR1 SGHRS and CDR2 YFSETQ. The full variable domain, in which reference TRBV5-1 and TRBJ1-2 provide the parts outside the CDR3, is KAGVTQTPRYLIKTRGQQVTLSCSPISGHRSVSWYQQTPGQGLQFLFEYFSETQRNKGNFPGRFSGRQFSNSRSEMNVSTLELGDSALYLCASSLTGVDGYTFGSGTRLTVV.

This clone appeared once. This chain links TRBV6-1 with TRBJ1-4, with D tentatively TRBD1 (5 bases). Between the trimmed V and J ends, which lost 0 bases and 2 bases, there was a span of 13 bases. The CDR3 totals 17 residues. The V gene's germline CDR1 is MNHNS and CDR2 SASEGT. The CDR3 sequence: CASSEAVMAGTNEKLFF. CDR3 bases: TGTGCCAGCAGTGAAGCGGTAATGGCAGGGACTAATGAAAAACTGTTTTTT.

The chain has TRBV5-1 and TRBJ2-3; 15 nucleotides align to TRBD2. This CDR3 is 19 amino acids long. CDR1 is SGHRS and CDR2 is YFSETQ in the germline V gene. V lost 4 bases and J lost 1; bases outside the gene matches: 10. CDR3 sequence (DNA): TGCGCCAGCAGCGAAACAGGACTAGCGGGGGGGCTTGGCACAGATACGCAGTATTTT. It yields the protein CASSETGLAGGLGTDTQYF.

V gene TRBV15 combines with J gene TRBJ1-5; D perhaps matches TRBD1 (5 bases). This CDR3 contains 16 residues. Trimming pared 2 bases from V and 6 bases from J, leaving 17 bases between. Germline assignment: CDR1 LNHNV and CDR2 YYDKDF (reference sequence). The CDR3 DNA follows: TGTGCCACCAGCAGATCCAGAACTGGGGGAGGTCAGCCCCAGCATTTT. Residues: CATSRSRTGGGQPQHF.

This chain links TRBV14 with TRBJ1-1, with 7 positions matching TRBD1. CDR3 size: 14 residues. From germline, CDR1 is SGHDN and CDR2 FVKESK. The V and J ends lost 4 bases and 11 bases, in that order; junction bases with no gene match: 13. CDR3 residues: CASSLSGTASGAFF. The DNA for the CDR3 is TGTGCCAGCAGCCTATCCGGGACAGCGTCTGGGGCTTTCTTT.

The V and J genes are TRBV7-6 and TRBJ2-1; D assignment may be TRBD1 or TRBD2 (5 bases each). This CDR3 has 16 residues. Trimming removed 4 bases from V and 0 bases from J, with 13 bases in between. CDR1 and CDR2 from the germline V gene are SGHVS and FNYEAQ. Here the CDR3 reads CASSSTGTGSYNEQFF. The CDR3 coding sequence is TGTGCCAGCAGCTCCACCGGGACGGGCTCCTACAATGAGCAGTTCTTC.

The J gene is TRBJ2-1, the V gene TRBV7-2; D gene ambiguous. Per the germline V gene, CDR1 is SGHTA and CDR2 is FQGNSA. V dropped 2 bases and J dropped 6 bases, with 8 bases sitting between them. The CDR3 is 13 amino acids. The CDR3 is CASSLFSSNEQFF. The CDR3 DNA reads TGTGCCAGCAGCTTATTTTCAAGCAATGAGCAGTTCTTC.

This chain connects TRBV7-9 to TRBJ1-3; weak D call: TRBD1 (5 bases). CDR1 and CDR2 (germline): SEHNR, FQNEAQ (reference sequence). Trimming took 3 bases from V and 0 from J, leaving 6 bases between them. The CDR3 consists of 14 residues. The CDR3 DNA is TGTGCCAGCAGCTTTGACAGCTCTGGAAACACCATATATTTT. This sequence encodes CASSFDSSGNTIYF.

This clone has a handful of counts. The chain combines TRBV29-1 with TRBJ1-2; D gene ambiguous. V shed 4 bases and J shed 2 bases, with 5 bases lying between them. Germline assignment: CDR1 SQVTM and CDR2 ANQGSEA. The CDR3 length is 11 residues. Written as DNA, the CDR3 is TGCAGCGTTGGAGGGAACTATGGCTACACCTTC. Its translation: CSVGGNYGYTF.

This clone showed up just a few times. The J gene is TRBJ1-2, the V gene TRBV5-6; D call uncertain. The V end lost 1 base, the J end lost 8 bases, and 12 bases lay between the germline ends. CDR3 length equals 13 residues. The germline CDR1 and CDR2 sequences are SGHDT and YYEEEE. The CDR3 sequence is CASSLYGLGGYTF. The CDR3 region has the DNA TGTGCCAGCAGCTTGTATGGCTTAGGGGGCTACACCTTC.

The rearrangement uses TRBV28 and TRBJ1-2; unclear D gene. The CDR3 sequence is 12 residues long. Trimming took 3 bases from V and 5 from J, leaving 7 bases between them. Germline lookup yields CDR1 MDHEN and CDR2 SYDVKM. The CDR3 nucleotides read TGTGCCAGCAGTTTGTTCAGTTATGGCTACACCTTC. It codes for CASSLFSYGYTF.

The chain is built from TRBV4-1 and TRBJ2-3; 10 bases align to TRBD2. With V trimmed by 0 bases and J by 2 bases, 2 bases remained unmatched. The length of the CDR3 is 16 residues. Germline values: CDR1 MGHRA, CDR2 YSYEKL. The CDR3 region has the DNA TGCGCCAGCAGCCAAGAGACTAGCGGGCCCACAGATACGCAGTATTTT. Translating gives CASSQETSGPTDTQYF.

The V and J genes are TRBV4-3 and TRBJ2-1; TRBD2 matches 7 bases. Trimming at V came to 0 bases and at J to 0 bases, leaving 8 bases not matched to a gene. The CDR3 sequence is 18 residues long. Germline values: CDR1 LGHNA, CDR2 YSLEER. CDR3 sequence: CASSQDSGPGGSYNEQFF. The CDR3, as DNA: TGCGCCAGCAGCCAAGATTCAGGGCCGGGAGGCTCCTACAATGAGCAGTTCTTC.

The chain carries TRBV7-5 and TRBJ2-7. TRBV7-5 constitutes a pseudogene. The CDR3 is made up of 16 amino acids. The CDR3 DNA follows: TGTGCCAGAAGCTTAGCGCTGGCCCGGGCACCTTACGAGCAGTACTTC. Its translation: CARSLALARAPYEQYF.

This chain links TRBV7-2 with TRBJ1-1; D not resolved. The CDR3 sequence is 15 residues long. Germline CDR1 is SGHTA and CDR2 is FQGNSA. Trimming took off 5 bases at V and 3 bases at J, with 16 bases between the two ends. CDR3 residues: CASSLVSGGYTEAFF. For the CDR3, the DNA is TGTGCCAGCAGCCTCGTGTCGGGAGGGTACACTGAAGCTTTCTTT. The full variable domain, in which reference TRBV7-2 and TRBJ1-1 provide the parts outside the CDR3, is GAGVSQSPSNKVTEKGKDVELRCDPISGHTALYWYRQSLGQGLEFLIYFQGNSAPDKSGLPSDRFSAERTGGSVSTLTIQRTQQEDSAVYLCASSLVSGGYTEAFFGQGTRLTVV.